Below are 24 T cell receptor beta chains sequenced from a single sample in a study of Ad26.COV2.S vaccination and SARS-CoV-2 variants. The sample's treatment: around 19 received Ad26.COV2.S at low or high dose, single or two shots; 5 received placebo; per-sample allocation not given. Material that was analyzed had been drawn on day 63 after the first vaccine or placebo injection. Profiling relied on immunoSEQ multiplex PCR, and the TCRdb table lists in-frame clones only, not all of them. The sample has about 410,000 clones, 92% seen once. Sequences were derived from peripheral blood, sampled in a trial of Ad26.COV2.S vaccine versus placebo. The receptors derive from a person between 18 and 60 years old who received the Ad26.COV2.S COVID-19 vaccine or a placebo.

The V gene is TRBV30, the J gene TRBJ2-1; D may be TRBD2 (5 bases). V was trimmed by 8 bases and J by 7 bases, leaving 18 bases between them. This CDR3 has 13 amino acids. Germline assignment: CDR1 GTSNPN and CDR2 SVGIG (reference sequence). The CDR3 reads CARLRGLGNEQFF. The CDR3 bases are TGTGCCCGCCTTCGAGGGCTAGGAAATGAGCAGTTCTTC.

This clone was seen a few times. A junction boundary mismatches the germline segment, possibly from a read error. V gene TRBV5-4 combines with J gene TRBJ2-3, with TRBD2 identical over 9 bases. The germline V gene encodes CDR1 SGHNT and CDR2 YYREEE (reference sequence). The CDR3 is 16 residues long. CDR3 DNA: TGTGCCAGCAACTTGCGGGGGGGCGGGTTTCCAGATACGCAGTATTTT. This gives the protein CASNLRGGGFPDTQYF.

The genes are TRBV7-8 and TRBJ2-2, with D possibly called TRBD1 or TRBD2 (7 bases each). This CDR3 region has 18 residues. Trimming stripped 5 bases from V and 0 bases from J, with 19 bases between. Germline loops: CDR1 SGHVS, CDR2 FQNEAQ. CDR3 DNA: TGTGCCAGCAGCCCCAGGGGGAGGGCCTACGCGAACACCGGGGAGCTGTTTTTT. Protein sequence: CASSPRGRAYANTGELFF.

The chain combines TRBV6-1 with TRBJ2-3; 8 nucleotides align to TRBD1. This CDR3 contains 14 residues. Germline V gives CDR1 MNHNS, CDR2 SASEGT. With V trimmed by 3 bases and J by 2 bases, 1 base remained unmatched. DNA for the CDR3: TGTGCCAGCAGTGAGGACAGGGCCACAGATACGCAGTATTTT. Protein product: CASSEDRATDTQYF.

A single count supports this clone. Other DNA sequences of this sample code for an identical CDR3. CDR3 in amino acids: CASSLEGLNTEAFF. The DNA of the CDR3 is TGCGCCAGCAGCTTGGAGGGGCTGAACACTGAAGCTTTCTTT. V and J are TRBV5-1 and TRBJ1-1; possible D gene TRBD1, 5 bases. The germline V and J ends were trimmed by 0 bases and 0 bases, with 6 bases remaining between them. Germline V gives CDR1 SGHRS, CDR2 YFSETQ. The CDR3 is 14 amino acids.

The CDR3 DNA reads as TGTGCCAGCAGCTTTTACAGGGACAACGGGAATGAGCAGTTCTTC. Amino acids: CASSFYRDNGNEQFF. The chain uses TRBV7-2 and TRBJ2-1; TRBD1 might be the D (6 bases). V shed 3 bases and J shed 7 bases, with 16 bases lying between them. The germline V gene has CDR1 SGHTA and CDR2 FQGNSA. CDR3 length equals 15 residues.

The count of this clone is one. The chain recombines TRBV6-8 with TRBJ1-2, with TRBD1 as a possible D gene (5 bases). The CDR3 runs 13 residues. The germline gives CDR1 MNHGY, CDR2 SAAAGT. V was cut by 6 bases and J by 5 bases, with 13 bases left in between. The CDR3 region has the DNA TGTGCCAGCAGAGGTAACAGGAGTTATGGCTACACCTTC. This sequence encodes CASRGNRSYGYTF.

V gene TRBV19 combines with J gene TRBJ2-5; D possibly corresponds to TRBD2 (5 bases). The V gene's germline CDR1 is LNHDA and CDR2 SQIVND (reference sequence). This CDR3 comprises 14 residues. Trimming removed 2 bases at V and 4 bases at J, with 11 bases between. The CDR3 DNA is TGTGCCAGTAGTATAATGGTAGGAGGAGAGACCCAGTACTTC. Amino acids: CASSIMVGGETQYF.

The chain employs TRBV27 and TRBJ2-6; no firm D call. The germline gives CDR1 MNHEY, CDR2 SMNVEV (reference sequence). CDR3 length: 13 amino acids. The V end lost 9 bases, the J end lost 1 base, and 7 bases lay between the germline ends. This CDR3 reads CASFTSGANVLTF. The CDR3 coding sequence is TGTGCCAGTTTTACATCTGGGGCCAACGTCCTGACTTTC.

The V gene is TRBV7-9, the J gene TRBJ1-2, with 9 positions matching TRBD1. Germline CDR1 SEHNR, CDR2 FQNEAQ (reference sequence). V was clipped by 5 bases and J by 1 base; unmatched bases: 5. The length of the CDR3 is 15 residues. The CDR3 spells CASSPRDRDNYGYTF. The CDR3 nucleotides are TGTGCCAGCAGCCCCCGGGACAGGGATAACTATGGCTACACCTTC.

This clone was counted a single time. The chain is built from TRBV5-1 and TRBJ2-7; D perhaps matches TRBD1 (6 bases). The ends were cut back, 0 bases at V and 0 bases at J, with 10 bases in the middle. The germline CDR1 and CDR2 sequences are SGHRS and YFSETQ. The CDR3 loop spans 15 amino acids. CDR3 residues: CASSLGDTSSYEQYF. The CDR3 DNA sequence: TGCGCCAGCAGCTTGGGGGACACCAGCTCCTACGAGCAGTACTTC.

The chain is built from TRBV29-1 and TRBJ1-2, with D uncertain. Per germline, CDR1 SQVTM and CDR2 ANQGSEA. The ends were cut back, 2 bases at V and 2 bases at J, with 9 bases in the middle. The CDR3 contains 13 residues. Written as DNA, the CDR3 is TGCAGCGTTGAATCAGGAGAGAACTATGGCTACACCTTC. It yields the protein CSVESGENYGYTF.

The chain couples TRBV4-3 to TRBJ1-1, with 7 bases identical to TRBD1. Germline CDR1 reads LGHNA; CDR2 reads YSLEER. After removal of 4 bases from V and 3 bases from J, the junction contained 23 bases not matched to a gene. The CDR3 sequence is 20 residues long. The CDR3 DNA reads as TGCGCCAGCAGCCCGGGACAGATACCGTTCATCACCCGGACCCACACTGAAGCTTTCTTT. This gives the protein CASSPGQIPFITRTHTEAFF.

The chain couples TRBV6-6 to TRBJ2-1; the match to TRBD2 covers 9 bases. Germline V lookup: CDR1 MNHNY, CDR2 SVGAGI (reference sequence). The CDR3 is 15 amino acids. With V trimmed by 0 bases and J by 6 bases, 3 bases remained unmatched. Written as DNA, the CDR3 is TGTGCCAGCAGTTACTCGGGGACTAGCTTCAATGAGCAGTTCTTC. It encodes CASSYSGTSFNEQFF.

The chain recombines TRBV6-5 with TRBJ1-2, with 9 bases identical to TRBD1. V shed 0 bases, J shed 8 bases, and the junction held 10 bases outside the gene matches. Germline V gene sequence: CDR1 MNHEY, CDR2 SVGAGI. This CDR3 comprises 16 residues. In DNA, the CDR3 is TGTGCCAGCAGTTACTCGTCTACAGGGGGCGCGACCGGCTACACCTTC. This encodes CASSYSSTGGATGYTF.

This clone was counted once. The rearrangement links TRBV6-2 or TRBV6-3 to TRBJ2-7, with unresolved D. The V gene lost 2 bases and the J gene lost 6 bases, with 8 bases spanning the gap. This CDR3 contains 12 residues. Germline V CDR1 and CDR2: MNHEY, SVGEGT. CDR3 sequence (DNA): TGTGCCAGCAGTTACACGAGACTCGAGCAGTACTTC. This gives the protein CASSYTRLEQYF.

The CDR3 DNA reads as TGTGCCAGCAGCTTAGCTGGACAGGGGTCTAATGAAAAACTGTTTTTT. Translating gives CASSLAGQGSNEKLFF. The chain links TRBV7-2 to TRBJ1-4; 9 bases line up with TRBD1. CDR1 SGHTA and CDR2 FQGNSA come from the germline V gene. The ends lost 0 bases at V and 3 bases at J; junction bases unmatched: 2. The CDR3 length is 16 residues.

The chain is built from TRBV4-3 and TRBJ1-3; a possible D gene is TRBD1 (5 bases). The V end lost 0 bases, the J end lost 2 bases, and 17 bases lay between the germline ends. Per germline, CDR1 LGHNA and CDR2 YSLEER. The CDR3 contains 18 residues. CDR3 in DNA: TGCGCCAGCAGCCAAGATTGGATCGGGGGTGTCACTGGAAACACCATATATTTT. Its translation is CASSQDWIGGVTGNTIYF.

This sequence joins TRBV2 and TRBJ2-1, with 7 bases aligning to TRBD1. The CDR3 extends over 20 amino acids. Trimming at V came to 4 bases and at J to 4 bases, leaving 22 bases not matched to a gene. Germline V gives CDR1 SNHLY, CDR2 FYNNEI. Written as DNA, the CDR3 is TGTGCCAGCAGTGCGTTCCCTCTCTCGGTATCGGGACAGAAATACAATGAGCAGTTCTTC. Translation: CASSAFPLSVSGQKYNEQFF.

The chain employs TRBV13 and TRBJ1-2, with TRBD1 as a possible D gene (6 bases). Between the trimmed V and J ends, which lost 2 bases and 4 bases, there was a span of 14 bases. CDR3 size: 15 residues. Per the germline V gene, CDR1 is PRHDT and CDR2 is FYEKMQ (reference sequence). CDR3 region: CASSLLRGLSYGYTF. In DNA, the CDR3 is TGTGCCAGCAGCTTACTCCGGGGGCTAAGCTATGGCTACACCTTC.

This CDR3 reads CASKDRLISPEAFF. DNA of the CDR3: TGTGCCAGCAAGGACAGGCTCATATCCCCTGAAGCTTTCTTT. The chain uses TRBV2 and TRBJ1-1; 7 bases match TRBD1. V shed 7 bases and J 6 bases; nucleotides not matched to a gene: 11. The V gene's germline CDR1 is SNHLY and CDR2 FYNNEI. The CDR3 length is 14 residues.

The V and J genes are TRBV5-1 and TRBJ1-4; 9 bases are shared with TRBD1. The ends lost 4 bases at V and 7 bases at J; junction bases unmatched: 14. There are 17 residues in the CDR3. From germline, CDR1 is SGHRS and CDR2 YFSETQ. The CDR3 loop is CASSTGTIQGAGEKLFF. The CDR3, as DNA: TGCGCCAGCAGCACCGGAACAATACAGGGGGCGGGTGAAAAACTGTTTTTT.

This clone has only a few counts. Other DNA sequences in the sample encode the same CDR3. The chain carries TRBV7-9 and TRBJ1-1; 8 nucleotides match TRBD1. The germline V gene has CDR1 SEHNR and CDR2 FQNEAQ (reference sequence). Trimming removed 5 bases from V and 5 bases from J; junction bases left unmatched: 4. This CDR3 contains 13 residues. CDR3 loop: CASSLTGDTEAFF. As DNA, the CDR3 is TGTGCCAGCAGCCTGACAGGGGATACTGAAGCTTTCTTT.

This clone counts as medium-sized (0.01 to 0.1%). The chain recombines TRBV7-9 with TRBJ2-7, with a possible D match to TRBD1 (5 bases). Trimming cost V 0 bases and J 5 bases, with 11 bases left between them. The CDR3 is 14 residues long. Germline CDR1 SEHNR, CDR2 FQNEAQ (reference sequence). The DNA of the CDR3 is TGTGCCAGCAGCTTAGCGGTTCAAGGGGACGAGCAGTACTTC. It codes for CASSLAVQGDEQYF.